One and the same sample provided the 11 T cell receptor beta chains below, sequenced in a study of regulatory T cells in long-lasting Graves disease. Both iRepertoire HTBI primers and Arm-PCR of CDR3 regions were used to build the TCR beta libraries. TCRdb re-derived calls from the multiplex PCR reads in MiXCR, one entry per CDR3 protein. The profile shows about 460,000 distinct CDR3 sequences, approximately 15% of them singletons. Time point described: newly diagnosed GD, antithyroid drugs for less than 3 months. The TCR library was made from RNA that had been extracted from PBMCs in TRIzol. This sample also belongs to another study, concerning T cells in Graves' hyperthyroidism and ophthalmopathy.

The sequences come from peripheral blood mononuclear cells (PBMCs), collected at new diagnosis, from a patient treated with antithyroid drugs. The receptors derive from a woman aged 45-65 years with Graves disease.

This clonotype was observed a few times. CDR3 sequence: CASSAQSGNTGELFF. DNA of the CDR3: TGTGCCAGCAGCGCCCAGAGCGGGAACACCGGGGAGCTGTTTTTT. The J gene is TRBJ2-2, the V gene TRBV7-6; possible D gene TRBD2, 5 bases. The germline CDR1 and CDR2 sequences are SGHVS and FNYEAQ. Trimming took 5 bases from V and 1 from J, leaving 11 bases between them. The CDR3 consists of 15 residues.

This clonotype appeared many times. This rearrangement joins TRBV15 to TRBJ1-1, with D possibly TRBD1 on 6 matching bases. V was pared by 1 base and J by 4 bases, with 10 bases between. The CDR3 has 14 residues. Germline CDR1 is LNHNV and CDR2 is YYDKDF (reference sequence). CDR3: CATSRGGQSTEAFF. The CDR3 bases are TGTGCCACCAGCAGAGGAGGACAGAGCACTGAAGCTTTCTTT.

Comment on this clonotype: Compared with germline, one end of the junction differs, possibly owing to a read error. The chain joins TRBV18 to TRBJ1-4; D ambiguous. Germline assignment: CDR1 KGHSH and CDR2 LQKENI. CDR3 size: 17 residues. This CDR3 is CASSPISVEATNEELFF. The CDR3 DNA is TGTGCCAGCTCACCAATTAGTGTGGAGGCAACTAATGAAGAACTGTTTTTT.

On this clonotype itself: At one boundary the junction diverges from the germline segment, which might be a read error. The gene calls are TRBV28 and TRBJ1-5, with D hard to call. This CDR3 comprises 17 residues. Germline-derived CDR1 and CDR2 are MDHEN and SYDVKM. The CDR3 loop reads CASTLMDSGLANQPQHF. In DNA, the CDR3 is TGTGCCAGCACTTTAATGGATTCGGGCCTAGCCAATCAGCCCCAGCATTTT.

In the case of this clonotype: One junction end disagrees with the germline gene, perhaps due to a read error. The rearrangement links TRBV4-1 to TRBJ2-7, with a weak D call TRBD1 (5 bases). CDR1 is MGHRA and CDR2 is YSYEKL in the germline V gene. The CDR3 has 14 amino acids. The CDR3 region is CASSLSGASYERYF. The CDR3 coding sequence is TGCGCCAGCAGCCTTAGTGGGGCCTCCTACGAGCGGTACTTC.

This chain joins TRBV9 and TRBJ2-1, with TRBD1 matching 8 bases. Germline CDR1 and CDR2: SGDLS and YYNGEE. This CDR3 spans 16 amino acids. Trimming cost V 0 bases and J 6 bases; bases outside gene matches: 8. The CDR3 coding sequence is TGTGCCAGCAGCGTAGAGGGGCAGGGGGCGGTCAATGAGCAGTTCTTC. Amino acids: CASSVEGQGAVNEQFF.

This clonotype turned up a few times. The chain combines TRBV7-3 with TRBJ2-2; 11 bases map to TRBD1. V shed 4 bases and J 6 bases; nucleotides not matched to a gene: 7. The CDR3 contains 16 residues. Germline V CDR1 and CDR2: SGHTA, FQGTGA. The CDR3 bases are TGTGCCAGCAGCTACGGACAGGGGGCGCAGGCCGGGGAGCTGTTTTTT. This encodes CASSYGQGAQAGELFF.

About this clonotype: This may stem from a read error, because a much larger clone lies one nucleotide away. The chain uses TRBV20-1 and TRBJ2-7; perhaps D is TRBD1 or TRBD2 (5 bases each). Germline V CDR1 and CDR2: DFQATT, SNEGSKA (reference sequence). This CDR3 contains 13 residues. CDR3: CNASGRGTHEQYF. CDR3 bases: TGCAATGCATCGGGAAGAGGGACCCACGAGCAGTACTTC.

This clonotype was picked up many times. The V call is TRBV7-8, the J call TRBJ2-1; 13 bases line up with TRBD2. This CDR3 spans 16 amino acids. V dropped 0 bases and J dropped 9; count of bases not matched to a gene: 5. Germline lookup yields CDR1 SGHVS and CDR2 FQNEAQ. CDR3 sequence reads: CASSLATSGRSSEQFF. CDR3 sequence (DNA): TGTGCCAGCAGCTTAGCGACTAGCGGGAGGTCGAGTGAGCAGTTCTTC. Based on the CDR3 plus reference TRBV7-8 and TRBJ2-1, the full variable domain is GAGVSQSPRYKVAKRGQDVALRCDPISGHVSLFWYQQALGQGPEFLTYFQNEAQLDKSGLPSDRFFAERPEGSVSTLKIQRTQQEDSAVYLCASSLATSGRSSEQFFGPGTRLTVL.

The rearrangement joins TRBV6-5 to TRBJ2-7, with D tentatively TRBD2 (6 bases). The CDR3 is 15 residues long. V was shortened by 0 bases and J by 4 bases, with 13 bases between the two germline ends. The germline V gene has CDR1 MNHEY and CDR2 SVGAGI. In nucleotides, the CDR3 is TGTGCCAGCAGTTACTCGGCTAGCGCCTCATACGAGCAGTACTTC. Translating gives CASSYSASASYEQYF.

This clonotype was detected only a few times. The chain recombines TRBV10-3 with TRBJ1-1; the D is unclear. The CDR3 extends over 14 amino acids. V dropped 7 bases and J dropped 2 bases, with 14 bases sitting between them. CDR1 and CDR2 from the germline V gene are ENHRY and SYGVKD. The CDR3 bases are TGTGCCATCACGGACTCTTTGGCTAACACTGAAGCTTTCTTT. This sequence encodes CAITDSLANTEAFF.